These T cell receptor beta chains were read from a single sample in a study of blood T cell repertoires in COVID-19. Only in-frame clones appear in the TCRdb table, and some are missing; sequencing was by immunoSEQ multiplex PCR. This sample has 150,000 or so clones; 75% to 85% occur once, and the top ten carry approximately 10%. Sequenced sample: peripheral blood. Receptors originate from a human donor in a cohort sampled during active COVID-19. CDR3s leave out the opening cysteine and the closing phenylalanine or tryptophan. Fields, in order: V gene, CDR3 length, J gene, CDR3 protein.

v_gene: TRBV24-1; len: 9; j_gene: TRBJ2-1; CDR3aa: ATSVSNEQF
v_gene: TRBV3-1/TRBV3-2; len: 11; j_gene: TRBJ1-3; CDR3aa: ASSQGQGNTIY
v_gene: TRBV7-9; len: 12; j_gene: TRBJ1-5; CDR3aa: ASSLGGFDQPQH
v_gene: TRBV9; len: 15; j_gene: TRBJ1-3; CDR3aa: ASSVGDSSRSGNTIY
v_gene: TRBV30; len: 13; j_gene: TRBJ2-1; CDR3aa: AWSVGLAGNNEQF
v_gene: TRBV7-8; len: 11; j_gene: TRBJ2-5; CDR3aa: ASSFRTEETQY
v_gene: TRBV5-1; len: 12; j_gene: TRBJ2-7; CDR3aa: ASSLGQGYDEQY
v_gene: TRBV5-4; len: 15; j_gene: TRBJ1-2; CDR3aa: ASSLGTAPRVPYGYT
v_gene: TRBV24-1; len: 10; j_gene: TRBJ1-5; CDR3aa: ATAGWGQPQH
v_gene: TRBV7-2; len: 15; j_gene: TRBJ2-2; CDR3aa: ASSLGTNLRDTGELF
v_gene: TRBV5-1; len: 12; j_gene: TRBJ2-7; CDR3aa: ASTRTSGSYEQY
v_gene: TRBV9; len: 14; j_gene: TRBJ2-2; CDR3aa: ASSPGHGGETGELF
v_gene: TRBV5-4; len: 15; j_gene: TRBJ1-1; CDR3aa: ASSPIRQGGANTEAF
v_gene: TRBV4-1; len: 11; j_gene: TRBJ2-7; CDR3aa: ASSQEGGKEQY
v_gene: TRBV30; len: 11; j_gene: TRBJ2-1; CDR3aa: AWSVQLAGEQF
v_gene: TRBV2; len: 12; j_gene: TRBJ1-6; CDR3aa: ATPRDSGDSPLH
v_gene: TRBV19; len: 13; j_gene: TRBJ1-1; CDR3aa: ASSFSRQPYTEAF
v_gene: TRBV6-5; len: 13; j_gene: TRBJ2-1; CDR3aa: ASSLAGLSYNEQF
v_gene: TRBV28; len: 13; j_gene: TRBJ2-1; CDR3aa: ASCTSSGRANEQF
v_gene: TRBV15; len: 12; j_gene: TRBJ1-6; CDR3aa: ATSSPGFYSPLH
v_gene: TRBV30; len: 11; j_gene: TRBJ1-4; CDR3aa: AWRGGPGEKLF
v_gene: TRBV5-1; len: 15; j_gene: TRBJ2-5; CDR3aa: ASSLAGQGAWQETQY
v_gene: TRBV5-6; len: 13; j_gene: TRBJ2-1; CDR3aa: ASSLGGGPYNEQF
v_gene: TRBV6-2/TRBV6-3; len: 11; j_gene: TRBJ1-2; CDR3aa: ASSYVRGGGYT
v_gene: TRBV6-5; len: 13; j_gene: TRBJ1-2; CDR3aa: ASSTGQGWDYGYT